This T cell receptor (beta chain) was captured in a study of human T cells and chemical hapten exposure. Germline CDR1 and CDR2: MNHNS and SASEGT. The CDR3 is 15 residues long. After removal of 10 bases from V and 3 bases from J, the junction contained 11 bases not matched to a gene. The sample's time point: patch test 1, 2 weeks after DPC sensitization. Stated treatment: therapeutic diphenylcyclopropenone sensitization with weekly scalp DPC. Patients had alopecia, were aged 18 to 70, and were not pregnant. Unique molecular identifiers were affixed to discrete cDNA molecules within the library. From the RACE reads, TCRdb called clonotypes with MiXCR, one entry per CDR3 protein. The table shows just under 350,000 distinct CDR3 sequences, with under 8% occurring only once.

Sequencing was performed on whole blood, taken in connection with sensitization to the hapten diphenylcyclopropenone (DPC). The sequence was collected from a young woman with alopecia areata. Some clones in this sample may be carry-over from other donors' samples. This chain links TRBV6-1 with TRBJ2-3, with 9 bases that match TRBD2. This CDR3 is CATQPGAGGTDTQYF. CDR3 nucleotides: TGTGCCACCCAGCCAGGGGCGGGGGGGACAGATACGCAGTATTTT.